These 20 T cell receptor beta chains share one sample of origin, sequenced in a study of CD8+ T cells in alopecia areata. Sequencing relied on a cDNA template that was reverse transcribed from extracted RNA. Profiling relied on immunoSEQ multiplex PCR, and the TCRdb table lists in-frame clones only, not all of them. The table records some 110,000 clones, 35% to 40% of them present only once. The sequenced sample consisted of CD4+ T cells sorted from blood. The receptor source for this set is a human donor with alopecia areata.

The chain recombines TRBV7-8 with TRBJ1-2; D is uncertain. Trimming removed 0 bases at V and 6 bases at J, with 11 bases between. Germline assignment: CDR1 SGHVS and CDR2 FQNEAQ. The CDR3 covers 14 residues. CDR3 in DNA: TGTGCCAGCAGCTTAGCGCTGGCATCCGATGGCTACACCTTC. The encoded protein is CASSLALASDGYTF.

V usage is TRBV30 and J usage is TRBJ2-1; 9 nucleotides agree with TRBD1. The germline V gene has CDR1 GTSNPN and CDR2 SVGIG (reference sequence). This CDR3 contains 13 residues. V gave up 2 bases and J gave up 6 bases; unmatched junction bases: 2. CDR3 DNA: TGTGCCTGGAGTCGGGACAGGGTCAATGAGCAGTTCTTC. It encodes CAWSRDRVNEQFF.

In this sample, this clone turned up a few times. This chain links TRBV15 with TRBJ2-1, with 8 bases lining up with TRBD1. Per germline, CDR1 LNHNV and CDR2 YYDKDF (reference sequence). The CDR3 runs to 16 residues. Unmatched junction bases numbered 10, after V lost 4 bases and J lost 5 bases. The CDR3: CATSTLGQGSDNEQFF. The CDR3 DNA follows: TGTGCCACCAGCACCCTAGGACAGGGAAGTGACAATGAGCAGTTCTTC.

This chain joins TRBV14 and TRBJ2-1, with 8 bases identical to TRBD1. CDR3 length equals 15 residues. Trimming at V came to 4 bases and at J to 7 bases, leaving 9 bases not matched to a gene. Per the germline V gene, CDR1 is SGHDN and CDR2 is FVKESK. DNA of the CDR3: TGTGCCAGCAGCCCCTGGACAGGGCTGGTGAATGAGCAGTTCTTC. Amino acid sequence: CASSPWTGLVNEQFF.

This chain links TRBV11-1 with TRBJ2-2; unclear D gene. The CDR3 totals 13 residues. Trimming left V 1 base short and J 3 bases short, with 3 bases between. Germline values: CDR1 SGHAT, CDR2 FQDESV (reference sequence). This CDR3 reads CASSLVDTGELFF. CDR3 sequence (DNA): TGTGCCAGCAGCTTAGTCGACACCGGGGAGCTGTTTTTT.

This CDR3 is CSVETGRGYTF. CDR3 in DNA: TGCAGCGTTGAGACAGGGAGAGGATACACCTTC. The V and J genes are TRBV29-1 and TRBJ1-2; 7 bases agree with TRBD1. J lost 11 bases, V lost 3 bases, and 6 bases had no gene match. The CDR3 is made up of 11 amino acids. Germline-derived CDR1 and CDR2 are SQVTM and ANQGSEA.

The CDR3 DNA sequence: TGCAGCGTTGTCCGCAGGGAAGAGACCCAGTACTTC. Its protein is CSVVRREETQYF. The rearrangement joins TRBV29-1 to TRBJ2-5; D is perhaps TRBD1 (5 bases). V gave up 4 bases and J gave up 3 bases, with 9 bases separating them. This CDR3 has 12 residues. Germline CDR1 reads SQVTM; CDR2 reads ANQGSEA.

This rearrangement joins TRBV7-2 to TRBJ2-7; possibly TRBD2 for D (5 bases). CDR1 and CDR2 (germline): SGHTA, FQGNSA. Trimming removed 5 bases from V and 1 base from J, with 18 bases in between. The CDR3 sequence is 16 residues long. DNA of the CDR3: TGTGCCAGCAGCCTCGAGGGATTGGTCGGGTCCTACGAGCAGTACTTC. It translates to CASSLEGLVGSYEQYF.

The chain is built from TRBV5-1 and TRBJ2-2; D might be TRBD1 (6 bases). Germline V CDR1 and CDR2: SGHRS, YFSETQ. Trimming removed 5 bases at V and 6 bases at J, with 14 bases between. The CDR3 is 14 residues long. CDR3 nucleotide sequence: TGCGCCAGCAGACCAGGGGCGCGCGCCGGGGAGCTGTTTTTT. Its protein product is CASRPGARAGELFF.

CDR3 loop: CASSFDYPEGYTF. CDR3 in DNA: TGTGCCAGCAGCTTCGATTACCCAGAGGGCTACACCTTC. The chain combines TRBV7-9 with TRBJ1-2; D is uncertain. Germline values: CDR1 SEHNR, CDR2 FQNEAQ (reference sequence). The CDR3 extends over 13 amino acids. Trimming left V 3 bases short and J 8 bases short, with 13 bases between. Full variable domain (remainder filled in from reference TRBV7-9 and TRBJ1-2): DTGVSQNPRHKITKRGQNVTFRCDPISEHNRLYWYRQTLGQGPEFLTYFQNEAQLEKSRLLSDRFSAERPKGSFSTLEIQRTEQGDSAMYLCASSFDYPEGYTFGSGTRLTVV.

The V gene is TRBV5-1, the J gene TRBJ2-2; TRBD2 aligns across 11 bases. This CDR3 is built from 18 residues. Germline-derived CDR1 and CDR2 are SGHRS and YFSETQ. V lost 5 bases and J lost 0; bases outside the gene matches: 9. CDR3 DNA sequence: TGCGCCAGCAGGTTTTCTAGCGGGAGGTTGACGAACACCGGGGAGCTGTTTTTT. Amino acid sequence: CASRFSSGRLTNTGELFF. Supplemented by reference TRBV5-1 and TRBJ2-2, the full variable domain reads KAGVTQTPRYLIKTRGQQVTLSCSPISGHRSVSWYQQTPGQGLQFLFEYFSETQRNKGNFPGRFSGRQFSNSRSEMNVSTLELGDSALYLCASRFSSGRLTNTGELFFGEGSRLTVL.

The V call is TRBV6-1, the J call TRBJ2-7; D gene uncertain. The CDR3 is 14 residues long. V was trimmed by 5 bases and J by 2 bases, leaving 13 bases between them. Per germline, CDR1 MNHNS and CDR2 SASEGT. This CDR3 reads CASSPRDGPYEQYF. The CDR3, as DNA: TGTGCCAGCAGTCCGAGAGACGGCCCCTACGAGCAGTACTTC.

The V and J genes are TRBV27 and TRBJ1-5; D possibly corresponds to TRBD1 (6 bases). There are 16 residues in the CDR3. Germline CDR1 and CDR2: MNHEY and SMNVEV (reference sequence). V lost 6 bases and J lost 3, with 18 bases in between. CDR3 loop: CASRLQGSGHNQPQHF. DNA of the CDR3: TGTGCCAGCAGATTACAGGGTAGTGGGCACAATCAGCCCCAGCATTTT.

The chain employs TRBV28 and TRBJ2-3; the D gene is possibly TRBD1 (5 bases). V lost 7 bases to trimming and J lost 2 bases, with 10 bases between them. This CDR3 is 13 amino acids long. The V gene's germline CDR1 is MDHEN and CDR2 SYDVKM. The CDR3 DNA reads TGTGCCAGCATAGGGGATCTCACAGATACGCAGTATTTT. Protein product: CASIGDLTDTQYF.

To note about this clone: Other DNA sequences in this specimen translate into the identical CDR3. The CDR3 loop is CASSPSGETQYF. The DNA of the CDR3 is TGTGCCAGCTCACCATCAGGAGAGACCCAGTACTTC. This sequence joins TRBV18 and TRBJ2-5; no reliable D call. The CDR3 has 12 amino acids. The V gene lost 2 bases and the J gene lost 4 bases, with 5 bases spanning the gap. CDR1 and CDR2 (germline): KGHSH, LQKENI.

The genes are TRBV7-2 and TRBJ2-7; 8 bases align to TRBD1. Gene TRBJ2-5 matches the end of the DNA better, so the J call may be wrong. This CDR3 comprises 15 residues. Germline V gene lookup returns CDR1 SGHTA and CDR2 FQGNSA. The CDR3 reads CASSRGGQGAETQYF. The CDR3 coding sequence is TGTGCCAGCAGTCGAGGGGGGCAGGGGGCTGAGACCCAGTACTTC.

The V gene is TRBV4-1, the J gene TRBJ2-7; no firm D call. V lost 0 bases and J 4 bases, leaving 10 bases between the germline ends. Germline V gene lookup returns CDR1 MGHRA and CDR2 YSYEKL. The CDR3 runs to 14 residues. The CDR3 DNA reads as TGCGCCAGCAGCCAAGAGGGCTCGTATTACGAGCAGTACTTC. It codes for CASSQEGSYYEQYF.

The chain links TRBV28 to TRBJ2-7, with unresolved D. V was clipped by 3 bases and J by 6 bases, with 18 bases between them. Germline lookup yields CDR1 MDHEN and CDR2 SYDVKM. The CDR3 has 15 amino acids. The DNA for the CDR3 is TGTGCCAGCAGTTTGGAGTGGGCGTCTGAAACCGAGCAGTACTTC. As protein: CASSLEWASETEQYF.

The chain is built from TRBV4-2 and TRBJ1-2; D gene unclear. Germline V gives CDR1 LGHNA, CDR2 YNFKEQ. Trimming left V 5 bases short and J 2 bases short, with 15 bases between. CDR3 length: 15 amino acids. CDR3 residues: CASSFGPEGNYGYTF. The CDR3 bases are TGTGCCAGCAGCTTCGGGCCCGAAGGGAACTATGGCTACACCTTC.

The CDR3 protein is CSVETGYGYTF. The CDR3 coding sequence is TGCAGCGTTGAAACAGGGTATGGCTACACCTTC. The chain recombines TRBV29-1 with TRBJ1-2; possibly TRBD1 for D (6 bases). Germline CDR1 reads SQVTM; CDR2 reads ANQGSEA. The CDR3 is 11 amino acids. The V gene lost 2 bases and the J gene lost 5 bases, with 6 bases spanning the gap.